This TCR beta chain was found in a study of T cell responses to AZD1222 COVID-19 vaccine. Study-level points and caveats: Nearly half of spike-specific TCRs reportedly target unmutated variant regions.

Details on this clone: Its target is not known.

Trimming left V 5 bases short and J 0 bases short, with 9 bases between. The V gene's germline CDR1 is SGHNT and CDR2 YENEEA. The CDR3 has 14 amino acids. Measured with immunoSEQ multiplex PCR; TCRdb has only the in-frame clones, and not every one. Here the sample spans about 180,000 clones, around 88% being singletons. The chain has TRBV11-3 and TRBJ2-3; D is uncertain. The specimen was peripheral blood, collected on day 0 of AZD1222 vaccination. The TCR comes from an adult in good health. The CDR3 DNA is TGTGCCAGCAGCGCCCGAACCAGCACAGATACGCAGTATTTT. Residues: CASSARTSTDTQYF.